This is a list of T cell receptor beta chains from one sample in a study of T cell responses to AZD1222 COVID-19 vaccine. Method: immunoSEQ multiplex PCR; TCRdb's copy keeps in-frame clones and lacks some. The repertoire holds 110,000 or so clones, with more than 70% as singletons. Specimen: peripheral blood, collected 28 days after the second AZD1222 dose. Receptors originate from an adult who received the AZD1222 COVID-19 vaccine. Both conserved end residues are part of each CDR3. The D gene is left open where the match is weak. Only some rows state a clone size, as once, few, many or a class for expanded clones.

clone_size: once
cdr3_length: 13
d_call: NA
j_call: TRBJ1-5
v_call: TRBV18
cdr3_aa: CASRGVLDQPQHF
cdr3_nt: TGTGCCAGCCGAGGGGTACTCGATCAGCCCCAGCATTTT

clone_size: NA
cdr3_length: 15
d_call: NA
j_call: TRBJ1-4
v_call: TRBV14
cdr3_aa: CASSLGTATNEKLFF
cdr3_nt: TGTGCCAGCAGCCTGGGGACGGCAACTAATGAAAAACTGTTTTTT

clone_size: few
cdr3_length: 13
d_call: NA
j_call: TRBJ2-7
v_call: TRBV18
cdr3_aa: CASSPVGFYEQYF
cdr3_nt: TGTGCCAGCTCCCCCGTGGGATTCTACGAGCAGTACTTC

clone_size: NA
cdr3_length: 14
d_call: NA
j_call: TRBJ1-1
v_call: TRBV2
cdr3_aa: CASSDGRGNTEAFF
cdr3_nt: TGTGCCAGCAGCGATGGACGGGGGAACACTGAAGCTTTCTTT

clone_size: NA
cdr3_length: 16
d_call: TRBD1
j_call: TRBJ1-1
v_call: TRBV27
cdr3_aa: CASSVYAGGMNTEAFF
cdr3_nt: TGTGCCAGCTCAGTTTACGCAGGGGGCATGAACACTGAAGCTTTCTTT

clone_size: NA
cdr3_length: 15
d_call: TRBD1
j_call: TRBJ1-1
v_call: TRBV6-6
cdr3_aa: CASSYGDRGNTEAFF
cdr3_nt: TGTGCCAGCAGTTACGGGGACAGGGGGAACACTGAAGCTTTCTTT

clone_size: NA
cdr3_length: 16
d_call: NA
j_call: TRBJ1-1
v_call: TRBV27
cdr3_aa: CASSLYGSGSEAEAFF
cdr3_nt: TGTGCCAGCAGTTTATATGGGTCGGGGTCCGAGGCTGAAGCTTTCTTT

clone_size: NA
cdr3_length: 14
d_call: NA
j_call: TRBJ2-1
v_call: TRBV28
cdr3_aa: CASRLGRTVNEQFF
cdr3_nt: TGTGCCAGCAGACTTGGCCGGACTGTCAATGAGCAGTTCTTC

clone_size: NA
cdr3_length: 14
d_call: TRBD2
j_call: TRBJ2-5
v_call: TRBV5-1
cdr3_aa: CASSRGGPEETQYF
cdr3_nt: TGCGCCAGCAGTCGGGGGGGTCCTGAAGAGACCCAGTACTTC

clone_size: NA
cdr3_length: 12
d_call: NA
j_call: TRBJ1-6
v_call: TRBV30
cdr3_aa: CAWSRTQGPLHF
cdr3_nt: TGTGCCTGGAGTCGCACGCAGGGGCCCCTCCACTTT